There are a few counts of the clone carrying this T cell receptor (beta chain). Its antigen is still unknown. The sample is drawn from a study of T cell repertoires in cytomegalovirus infection. Study in general: The authors used CMV epitopes that were HLA-C-restricted (recently identified) and HLA-B-restricted (well studied). Indications came from public TCR beta signatures; they pointed to CMV infection and to a matching HLA type. Findings of the study overall: CMV-specific TCR beta clonotypes restricted by HLA-C were the ones dominating the ex vivo response.

TCRdb re-derived calls from the reads in MiXCR, one entry per CDR3 protein. The sample records 300,000 or so distinct CDR3 sequences, approximately 25% being singletons. Germline V gene sequence: CDR1 SGDLS, CDR2 YYNGEE. This CDR3 region has 16 residues. The ends were cut back, 3 bases at V and 3 bases at J, with 16 bases in the middle. The gene calls are TRBV9 and TRBJ2-1, with D perhaps TRBD2 (7 bases). The sequences come from cultured PBMCs, collected from culture after CMV antigen stimulation. This clonotype was sampled from a human donor in good health (CMV status not recorded). Some clones in this sample may be carry-over from other donors' samples. DNA for the CDR3: TGTGCCAGCAGCGGCGCTGGGGGGGGACACTACAATGAGCAGTTCTTC. It yields the protein CASSGAGGGHYNEQFF.